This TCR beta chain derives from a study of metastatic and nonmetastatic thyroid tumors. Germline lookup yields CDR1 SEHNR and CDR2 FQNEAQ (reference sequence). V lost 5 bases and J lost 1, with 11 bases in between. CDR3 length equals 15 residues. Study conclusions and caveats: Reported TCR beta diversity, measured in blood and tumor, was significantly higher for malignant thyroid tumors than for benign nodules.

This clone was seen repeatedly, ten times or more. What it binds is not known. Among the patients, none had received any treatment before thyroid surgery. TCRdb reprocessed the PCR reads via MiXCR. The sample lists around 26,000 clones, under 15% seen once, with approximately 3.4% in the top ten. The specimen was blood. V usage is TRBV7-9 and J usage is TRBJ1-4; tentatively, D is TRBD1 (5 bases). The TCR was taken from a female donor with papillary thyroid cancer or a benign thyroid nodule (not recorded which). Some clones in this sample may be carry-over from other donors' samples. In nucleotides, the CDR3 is TGTGCCAGCAGCCGACGGCAGGGAACTAATGAAAAACTGTTTTTT. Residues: CASSRRQGTNEKLFF.